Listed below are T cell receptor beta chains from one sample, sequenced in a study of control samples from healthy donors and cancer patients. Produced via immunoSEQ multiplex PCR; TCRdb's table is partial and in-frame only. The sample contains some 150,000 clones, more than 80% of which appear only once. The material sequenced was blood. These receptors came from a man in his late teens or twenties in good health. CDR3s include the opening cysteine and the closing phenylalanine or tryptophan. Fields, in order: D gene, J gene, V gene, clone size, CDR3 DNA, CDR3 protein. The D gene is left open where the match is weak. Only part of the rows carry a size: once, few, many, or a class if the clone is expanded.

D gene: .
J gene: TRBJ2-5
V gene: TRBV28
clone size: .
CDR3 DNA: TGTGCCAGCAGTTTCCCATCGCCTTATGGTGGTGAGACCCAGTACTTC
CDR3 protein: CASSFPSPYGGETQYF

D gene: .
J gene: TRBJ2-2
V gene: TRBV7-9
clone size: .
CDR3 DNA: TGTGCCGGACTCGGGGAGAACCAGGGTACGGGGACCGGGGAGCTGTTTTTT
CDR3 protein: CAGLGENQGTGTGELFF

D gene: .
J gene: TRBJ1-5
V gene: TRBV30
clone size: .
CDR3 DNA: TGTGCCTGGAGTGAAAAGGGAAATCAGCCCCAGCATTTT
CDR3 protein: CAWSEKGNQPQHF

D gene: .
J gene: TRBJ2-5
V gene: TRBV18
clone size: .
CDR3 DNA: TGTGCCAGCTCACCCCAAGAGACCCAGTACTTC
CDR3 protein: CASSPQETQYF

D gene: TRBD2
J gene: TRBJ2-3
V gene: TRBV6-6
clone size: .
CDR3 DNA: TGTGCCAGCAGTCCCACTTCCCCCGGGACTAGCGGGGGTATAGATACGCAGTATTTT
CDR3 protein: CASSPTSPGTSGGIDTQYF

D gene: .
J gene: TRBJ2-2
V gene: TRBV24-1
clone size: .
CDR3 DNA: TGTGCCACCAGTGATCCGAACACCGGGGAGCTGTTTTTT
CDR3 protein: CATSDPNTGELFF

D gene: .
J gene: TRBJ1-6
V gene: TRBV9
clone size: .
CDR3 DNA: TGTGCCAGCAGCGTAGGAGGGAATTCACCCCTCCACTTT
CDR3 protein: CASSVGGNSPLHF

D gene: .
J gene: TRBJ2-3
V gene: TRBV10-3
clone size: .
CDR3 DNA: TGTGCCATCAGTGACCCTCCTGACAGCCGTTCCACAGATACGCAGTATTTT
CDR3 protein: CAISDPPDSRSTDTQYF

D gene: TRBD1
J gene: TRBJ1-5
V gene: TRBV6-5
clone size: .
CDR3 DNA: TGTGCCAGCAGTTACTCGATAGCAGGGGGCCATCAGCCCCAGCATTTT
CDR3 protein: CASSYSIAGGHQPQHF

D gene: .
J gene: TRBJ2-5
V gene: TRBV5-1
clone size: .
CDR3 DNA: TGCGCCAGCAGCTTGCAGAGTGAAGAGACCCAGTACTTC
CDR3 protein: CASSLQSEETQYF

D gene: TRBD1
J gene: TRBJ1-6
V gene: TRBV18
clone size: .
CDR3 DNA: TGTGCCAGCTCGCCCGACAGGGGGCGGAATTCACCCCTCCACTTT
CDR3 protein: CASSPDRGRNSPLHF

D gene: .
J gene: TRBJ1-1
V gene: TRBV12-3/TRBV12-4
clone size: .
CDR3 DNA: TGTGCCAGCAGAATAACAACTAACACTGAAGCTTTCTTT
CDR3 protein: CASRITTNTEAFF

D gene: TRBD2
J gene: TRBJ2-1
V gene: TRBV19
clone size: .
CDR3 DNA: TGTGCCAGTAGTATAGATAGGCGGGGGGCCTATGAGCAGTTCTTC
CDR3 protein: CASSIDRRGAYEQFF

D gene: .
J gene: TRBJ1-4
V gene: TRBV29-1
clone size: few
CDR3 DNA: TGCAGCGTGGAACAGACCGGGGGGGGTGAAAAACTGTTTTTT
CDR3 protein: CSVEQTGGGEKLFF

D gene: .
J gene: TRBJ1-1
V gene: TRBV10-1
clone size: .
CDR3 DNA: TGCGCCAGCCCCCCTGTCACGGAGAACACTGAAGCTTTCTTT
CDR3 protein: CASPPVTENTEAFF

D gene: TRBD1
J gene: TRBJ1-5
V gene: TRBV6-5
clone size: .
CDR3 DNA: TGTGCCAGCAGTCGGGGACAGGGCAACAATCAGCCCCAGCATTTT
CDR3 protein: CASSRGQGNNQPQHF

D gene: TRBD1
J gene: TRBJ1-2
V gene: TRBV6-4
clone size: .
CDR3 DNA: TGTGCCAGCAGTGACTCCGGGACAGGGGACTATGGCTACACCTTC
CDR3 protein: CASSDSGTGDYGYTF

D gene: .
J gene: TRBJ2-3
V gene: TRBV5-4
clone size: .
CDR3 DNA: TGTGCCAGCAGCTTACTAAGCACAGATACGCAGTATTTT
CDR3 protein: CASSLLSTDTQYF

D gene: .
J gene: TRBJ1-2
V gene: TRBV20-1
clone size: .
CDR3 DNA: TGCAGTGCTAGAGGATCCGCCTCACACACCTTC
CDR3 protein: CSARGSASHTF

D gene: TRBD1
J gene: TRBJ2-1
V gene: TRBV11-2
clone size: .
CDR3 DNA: TGTGCCAGCAGCTTAAGGGGACAGGGAGGCAATGAGCAGTTCTTC
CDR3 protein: CASSLRGQGGNEQFF

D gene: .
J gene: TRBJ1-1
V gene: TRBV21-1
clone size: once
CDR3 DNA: TGTGCCAGCAGCTACCGGGACAGGGATGACACTGAAGCTTTCTTT
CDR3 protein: CASSYRDRDDTEAFF

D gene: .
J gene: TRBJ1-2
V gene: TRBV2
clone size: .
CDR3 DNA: TGTGCCAGCAGGCCGTCTGGGGGTAACTATGGCTACACCTTC
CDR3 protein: CASRPSGGNYGYTF

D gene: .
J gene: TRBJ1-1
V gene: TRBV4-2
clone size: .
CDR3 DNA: TGTGCCAGCAGCCAAGATGGGGGGAGGAACACTGAAGCTTTCTTT
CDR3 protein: CASSQDGGRNTEAFF

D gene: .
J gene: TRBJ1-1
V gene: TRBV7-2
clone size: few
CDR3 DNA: TGTGCCGGGGTGCGGGGATTGAACACTGAAGCTTTCTTT
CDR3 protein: CAGVRGLNTEAFF

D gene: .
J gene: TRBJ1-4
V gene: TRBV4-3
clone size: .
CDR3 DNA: TGCGCCAGCAGCCAAGATTCCCGGGGGACTAATGAAAAACTGTTTTTT
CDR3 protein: CASSQDSRGTNEKLFF

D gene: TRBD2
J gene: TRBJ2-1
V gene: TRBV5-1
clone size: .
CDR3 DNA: TGCGCCAGCAGCTTAAACTCAGCGGGGGGATACTACAATGAGCAGTTCTTC
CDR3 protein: CASSLNSAGGYYNEQFF

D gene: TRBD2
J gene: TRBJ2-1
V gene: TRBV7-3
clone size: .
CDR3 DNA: TGTGCCAGCAGCCCCATACTAGCGGGGAACAATGAGCAGTTCTTC
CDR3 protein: CASSPILAGNNEQFF

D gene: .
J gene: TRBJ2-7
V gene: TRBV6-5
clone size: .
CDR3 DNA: TGTGCCAGCAGTTACCGGGGGAGAGGTGGCGAGCAGTACTTC
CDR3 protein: CASSYRGRGGEQYF